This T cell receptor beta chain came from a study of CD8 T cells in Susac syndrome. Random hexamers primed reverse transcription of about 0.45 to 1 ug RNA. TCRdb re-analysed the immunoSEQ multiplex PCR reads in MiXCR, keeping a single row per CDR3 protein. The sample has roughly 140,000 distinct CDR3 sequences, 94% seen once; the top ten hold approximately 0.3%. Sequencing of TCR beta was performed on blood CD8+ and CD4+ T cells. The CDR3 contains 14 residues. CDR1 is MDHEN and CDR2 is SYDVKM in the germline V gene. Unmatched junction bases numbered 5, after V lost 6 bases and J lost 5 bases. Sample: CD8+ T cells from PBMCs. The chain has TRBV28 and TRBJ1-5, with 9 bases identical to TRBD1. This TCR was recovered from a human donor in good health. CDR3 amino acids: CASSDRGNHQPQHF. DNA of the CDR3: TGTGCCAGCAGCGACAGGGGGAACCATCAGCCCCAGCATTTT.